A selection of T cell receptor beta chains follows, all from one sample in a study of CD8+CD57+ T cells in acquired aplastic anemia. TCRdb reanalysed the reads using MiXCR and keeps one entry per CDR3 protein. The sample has approximately 380,000 distinct CDR3 sequences, about two thirds seen once. Sequenced material: sorted CD4+, CD8+, or CD8+CD57+ T cells (not recorded which) from PBMCs. These TCRs come from a human donor in good health, serving as a control. CDR3s include the opening cysteine and the closing phenylalanine or tryptophan. The D gene is left open where the match is weak. Expanded clones are given a class, and other clones once, few, many or no size at all.

D	J	length	size	V	CDR3	DNA
TRBD2	TRBJ2-7	14	many	TRBV7-7	CASSLLAGDYEQYF	TGTGCTAGCAGCTTACTAGCGGGGGACTACGAGCAGTACTTC
-	TRBJ2-7	14	-	TRBV11-3	CASSWDFTTYEQYF	TGTGCCAGTAGTTGGGACTTCACTACCTACGAGCAGTACTTC
-	TRBJ2-7	15	many	TRBV4-3	CASSQEGRSFDEQYF	TGCGCCAGCAGCCAAGAAGGCAGATCTTTTGACGAGCAGTACTTC
-	TRBJ1-1	14	-	TRBV9	CASSAGRRNTEAFF	TGTGCCAGCAGCGCGGGACGGAGGAACACTGAAGCTTTCTTT
-	TRBJ1-4	13	-	TRBV19	CASSISMGEKLFF	TGTGCCAGTAGTATATCAATGGGCGAAAAACTGTTTTTT
TRBD1	TRBJ1-5	14	-	TRBV12-3/TRBV12-4	CASSLDRVFQPQHF	TGTGCCAGCAGTTTGGACAGGGTGTTTCAGCCCCAGCATTTT
TRBD2	TRBJ2-1	15	-	TRBV10-2	CASRDGTRWEDEQFF	TGCGCCAGCAGGGACGGGACTAGGTGGGAAGACGAGCAGTTCTTC
-	TRBJ2-7	14	-	TRBV2	CASRAQGNLGEQYF	TGTGCCAGCAGAGCTCAGGGGAACTTAGGCGAGCAGTACTTC
TRBD1	TRBJ1-2	14	many	TRBV29-1	CSAEHRDSAYGYTF	TGCAGTGCAGAACACCGGGACAGCGCCTATGGCTACACCTTC
TRBD1	TRBJ2-1	14	-	TRBV10-1	CASRGCPVNKALFF	TGTGCCAGCAGGGGGTGCCCGGTAAATAAAGCGTTGTTCTTC
TRBD1	TRBJ1-1	13	-	TRBV20-1	CSAARTGDTEAFF	TGCAGTGCTGCACGGACAGGGGACACTGAAGCTTTCTTT
TRBD1	TRBJ2-3	16	-	TRBV7-3	CASSETGARSTDTQYF	TGTGCCAGCAGCGAAACAGGGGCTAGGAGCACAGATACGCAGTATTTT
-	TRBJ1-2	13	-	TRBV10-1	CASREQHNYGYTF	TGTGCCAGTAGAGAACAGCACAACTATGGCTACACCTTC
-	TRBJ2-3	15	-	TRBV7-3	CASSDIAEHTDTQYF	TGTGCCAGCAGCGACATAGCGGAACACACAGATACGCAGTATTTT
-	TRBJ2-1	15	-	TRBV20-1	CSARERAGSYNEQFF	TGCAGTGCTAGAGAGAGAGCTGGCTCCTACAATGAGCAGTTCTTC
-	TRBJ1-6	17	few	TRBV19	CASSNTQISSYNSPLHF	TGTGCCAGTAGCAACACCCAAATCAGCTCCTATAATTCACCCCTCCACTTT
-	TRBJ2-2	13	-	TRBV10-1	CPSSDRGTGELFF	TGCCCCAGCAGTGACCGGGGGACCGGGGAGCTGTTTTTT
-	TRBJ2-1	16	many	TRBV7-2	CASSLVGARSYNEQFF	TGTGCCAGCAGCTTAGTCGGGGCCCGCTCCTACAATGAGCAGTTCTTC
-	TRBJ1-2	12	once	TRBV10-3	CASSEAKAGYTF	TGTGCCAGCAGTGAAGCGAAGGCTGGCTACACCTTC
-	TRBJ2-7	13	-	TRBV7-9	CASSLPGIYEQYF	TGTGCCAGCAGCTTACCTGGAATCTACGAGCAGTACTTC
-	TRBJ2-3	13	-	TRBV30	CAWSDDSTDTQYF	TGTGCCTGGAGTGACGATAGCACAGATACGCAGTATTTT
-	TRBJ2-5	18	-	TRBV7-9	CASSLVTRLEGNQETQYF	TGTGCCAGCAGCTTAGTGACGAGACTAGAGGGGAACCAAGAGACCCAGTACTTC
-	TRBJ2-5	15	-	TRBV7-8	CASSLAAAGNNGQYF	TGTGCCAGCAGCTTAGCCGCCGCAGGGAACAACGGCCAGTACTTC
TRBD1	TRBJ1-1	15	-	TRBV12-3/TRBV12-4	CARRASLDRETEAFF	TGTGCCAGAAGGGCAAGCTTAGACAGGGAAACTGAAGCTTTCTTT
TRBD2	TRBJ2-7	15	many	TRBV13	CASSLGGAGAHEQYF	TGTGCCAGCAGCTTAGGGGGAGCGGGGGCCCACGAGCAGTACTTC
-	TRBJ1-1	14	-	TRBV19	CASTPSARGTEAFF	TGTGCCAGCACCCCATCGGCCAGGGGCACTGAAGCTTTCTTT
-	TRBJ1-5	13	few	TRBV15	CATSRGPNQPQHF	TGTGCCACCAGCAGAGGGCCCAATCAGCCCCAGCATTTT
-	TRBJ1-1	14	-	TRBV7-3	CASSLVRQLTEAFF	TGTGCCAGCAGCTTAGTTCGCCAGCTCACTGAAGCTTTCTTT
-	TRBJ1-3	14	-	TRBV7-3	CASSLEGPGNTISF	TGTGCCAGCAGCCTGGAGGGGCCTGGAAACACTATATCTTTT
-	TRBJ1-5	15	-	TRBV9	CASSLMKLGNQPQHF	TGTGCCAGCAGCTTAATGAAGCTGGGCAATCAGCCCCAGCATTTT
-	TRBJ1-3	13	many	TRBV5-8	CAAQLAGFNTIYF	TGTGCCGCCCAGCTTGCGGGTTTTAACACCATATATTTT
TRBD2	TRBJ2-7	15	-	TRBV7-2	CASSLAGDGSCEQYF	TGTGCCAGCAGCTTGGCGGGGGACGGTTCCTGCGAGCAGTACTTC
TRBD1	TRBJ2-5	12	-	TRBV12-3/TRBV12-4	CASRLGTGGRFF	TGTGCCAGCAGATTGGGGACAGGGGGGAGGTTCTTC
TRBD1	TRBJ1-1	17	-	TRBV7-2	CASMEDNPGQGNTEAFF	TGTGCCAGCATGGAAGATAACCCGGGACAGGGGAACACTGAAGCTTTCTTT
TRBD2	TRBJ2-5	14	-	TRBV20-1	CSANTSGGEETQYF	TGCAGTGCCAACACTAGCGGGGGTGAAGAGACCCAGTACTTC